Below are 23 T cell receptor beta chains sequenced from a single sample in a study of cytomegalovirus exposure and HLA in healthy donors. Amplification used 60 Vbeta primers and 13 Jbeta primers. Sequenced by immunoSEQ multiplex PCR; TCRdb stores in-frame clones only, minus some. Its clone listing holds tens of thousands of clones. The sequenced material came from PBMCs. The source is a woman between 40 and 55 years old in good health and CMV-seropositive.

The chain joins TRBV30 to TRBJ1-2; no clear D. V lost 0 bases and J 6 bases, leaving 8 bases between the germline ends. The V gene's germline CDR1 is GTSNPN and CDR2 SVGIG (reference sequence). There are 12 residues in the CDR3. The CDR3 loop reads CAWSVERDGYTF. Written as DNA, the CDR3 is TGTGCCTGGAGTGTTGAACGGGATGGCTACACCTTC.

This sequence joins TRBV7-9 and TRBJ2-1; TRBD1 matches at 7 bases. This CDR3 has 16 amino acids. V trimming: 5 bases; J trimming: 6 bases; junction bases outside the gene matches: 13. Germline V lookup: CDR1 SEHNR, CDR2 FQNEAQ (reference sequence). The CDR3 DNA reads TGTGCCAGCAGCCATAACCGGGACAGCCCTATCAATGAGCAGTTCTTC. Protein sequence: CASSHNRDSPINEQFF.

The J gene is TRBJ1-5, the V gene TRBV18; D gene uncertain. The CDR3 length is 13 residues. Germline V gene lookup returns CDR1 KGHSH and CDR2 LQKENI. V was clipped by 1 base and J by 5 bases, with 6 bases between them. For the CDR3, the DNA is TGTGCCAGCTCACCACAGGGAGATCAGCCCCAGCATTTT. Protein product: CASSPQGDQPQHF.

The chain joins TRBV30 to TRBJ2-2, with D maybe TRBD1 (6 bases). Germline V gene data show CDR1 as GTSNPN and CDR2 as SVGIG (reference sequence). The CDR3 contains 15 residues. Trimming removed 7 bases from V and 1 base from J, with 16 bases in between. The CDR3 loop reads CASNAGTRNTGELFF. In DNA, the CDR3 is TGTGCCTCGAACGCCGGGACACGGAACACCGGGGAGCTGTTTTTT.

The rearrangement links TRBV5-5 to TRBJ1-1; no clear D. The germline V gene encodes CDR1 SGHKS and CDR2 YYEKEE (reference sequence). The CDR3 runs to 13 residues. Trimming stripped 4 bases from V and 5 bases from J, with 12 bases between. CDR3 sequence reads: CASSQRTGTEAFF. In DNA form, the CDR3 reads TGTGCCAGCAGCCAACGGACGGGGACTGAAGCTTTCTTT.

The chain links TRBV6-1 to TRBJ1-3, with TRBD1 identical over 9 bases. This CDR3 region has 14 residues. CDR1 MNHNS and CDR2 SASEGT come from the germline V gene. V was clipped by 6 bases and J by 2 bases; unmatched bases: 2. The CDR3 DNA is TGTGCCAGCAGCGGGACAGGGACTGGAAACACCATATATTTT. This translates into CASSGTGTGNTIYF.

The chain combines TRBV30 with TRBJ2-3, with D possibly matching TRBD1 (6 bases). Germline V CDR1 and CDR2: GTSNPN, SVGIG (reference sequence). V was cut by 5 bases and J by 4 bases, with 10 bases left in between. This CDR3 has 12 amino acids. The CDR3 loop reads CAWEQGADTQYF. In DNA, the CDR3 is TGTGCCTGGGAACAGGGTGCAGATACGCAGTATTTT.

The J gene is TRBJ1-4, the V gene TRBV5-4; 9 nucleotides match TRBD1. This CDR3 comprises 15 residues. Trimming at V came to 2 bases and at J to 6 bases, leaving 5 bases not matched to a gene. Germline V gene lookup returns CDR1 SGHNT and CDR2 YYREEE (reference sequence). The CDR3 here is CASSFGQGTDEKLFF. The DNA of the CDR3 is TGTGCCAGCAGCTTTGGACAGGGGACGGATGAAAAACTGTTTTTT.

The genes are TRBV2 and TRBJ2-7; 7 nucleotides line up with TRBD2. Germline assignment: CDR1 SNHLY and CDR2 FYNNEI. Losses at the gene ends were 4 bases for V and 0 bases for J; bases not matched to a gene: 0. This CDR3 region has 13 residues. Here the CDR3 reads CASSGDYSYEQYF. CDR3 DNA: TGTGCCAGCAGTGGGGACTACTCCTACGAGCAGTACTTC.

The CDR3 nucleotides read TGTGCCAGCAGCCAGGGAGGGGATCATGGCTACACCTTC. Residues: CASSQGGDHGYTF. The rearrangement uses TRBV6-5 and TRBJ1-2, with D tentatively TRBD1 (5 bases). This CDR3 has 13 residues. CDR1 is MNHEY, CDR2 SVGAGI, per germline. The germline V and J ends were trimmed by 6 bases and 6 bases, with 14 bases remaining between them.

This rearrangement joins TRBV29-1 to TRBJ2-1, with 10 positions matching TRBD2. J lost 3 bases, V lost 6 bases, and 5 bases had no gene match. The germline CDR1 and CDR2 sequences are SQVTM and ANQGSEA. CDR3 length: 14 amino acids. The CDR3 loop is CSVNSGRLYNEQFF. In DNA, the CDR3 is TGCAGCGTCAATAGCGGGAGGCTCTACAATGAGCAGTTCTTC.

The chain recombines TRBV28 with TRBJ2-7, with 8 positions matching TRBD2. From germline, CDR1 is MDHEN and CDR2 SYDVKM. V dropped 5 bases and J dropped 6; count of bases not matched to a gene: 9. This CDR3 spans 14 amino acids. The CDR3 DNA is TGTGCCAGCAGTGACAAAGCGGGAGTCGGCGAGCAGTACTTC. Translated, it gives CASSDKAGVGEQYF.

The V gene is TRBV10-3, the J gene TRBJ2-5, with D tentatively TRBD2 (5 bases). Trimming took off 4 bases at V and 11 bases at J, with 20 bases between the two ends. The CDR3 extends over 14 amino acids. Germline-derived CDR1 and CDR2 are ENHRY and SYGVKD. The CDR3, as DNA: TGTGCCATCAGTGGTCAGGCCGAGGGTGGGGAGCAGTACTTC. Translated: CAISGQAEGGEQYF.

V and J are TRBV15 and TRBJ1-2; TRBD1 is a possible D gene (5 bases). This CDR3 region has 13 residues. CDR1 LNHNV and CDR2 YYDKDF come from the germline V gene (reference sequence). Trimming took off 5 bases at V and 2 bases at J, with 9 bases between the two ends. The CDR3 here is CATSLTGNYGYTF. The CDR3 nucleotides read TGTGCCACCAGCCTAACAGGCAACTATGGCTACACCTTC.

CDR3 amino acids: CASSALTGSTDTQYF. DNA of the CDR3: TGTGCCAGCAGCGCCTTGACAGGGAGCACAGATACGCAGTATTTT. This chain joins TRBV9 and TRBJ2-3; TRBD1 matches 7 bases. This CDR3 comprises 15 residues. V lost 3 bases to trimming and J lost 0 bases; unmatched junction nucleotides: 4. In germline, CDR1 is SGDLS, CDR2 YYNGEE.

The rearrangement joins TRBV6-1 to TRBJ1-2; a weak D match, TRBD1 (5 bases). Germline lookup yields CDR1 MNHNS and CDR2 SASEGT. The V end was cut by 5 bases, the J end by 0 bases, with 10 bases between. This CDR3 has 14 amino acids. The CDR3 DNA is TGTGCCAGCAGTACCCAGACAGCTAACTATGGCTACACCTTC. Amino acids: CASSTQTANYGYTF.

Here the CDR3 reads CSVDGRGGAAFF. The CDR3 region has the DNA TGCAGCGTTGATGGCCGCGGGGGTGCGGCTTTCTTT. This chain uses TRBV29-1 with TRBJ1-1; D possibly corresponds to TRBD1 (5 bases). Trimming removed 3 bases from V and 11 bases from J, with 16 bases in between. The CDR3 runs to 12 residues. Germline CDR1 SQVTM, CDR2 ANQGSEA.

The chain has TRBV29-1 and TRBJ1-1; D gene ambiguous. CDR1 and CDR2 from the germline V gene are SQVTM and ANQGSEA. V lost 6 bases to trimming and J lost 4 bases, with 24 bases between them. This CDR3 contains 16 residues. The CDR3 DNA reads TGCAGCGTCGCCCCGGCCTGGAGAGTAGGTTCCACTGAAGCTTTCTTT. This gives the protein CSVAPAWRVGSTEAFF.

This chain links TRBV27 with TRBJ2-7; TRBD2 might be the D (6 bases). The CDR3 length is 11 residues. Trimming left V 6 bases short and J 4 bases short, with 7 bases between. Germline-derived CDR1 and CDR2 are MNHEY and SMNVEV (reference sequence). The chain's CDR3 is CASRGGYEQYF. In DNA, the CDR3 is TGTGCCAGCAGGGGAGGTTACGAGCAGTACTTC.

V usage is TRBV6-5 and J usage is TRBJ2-2; TRBD1 might be the D (6 bases). V was pared by 6 bases and J by 9 bases, with 11 bases between. Germline CDR1 reads MNHEY; CDR2 reads SVGAGI. The CDR3 has 12 amino acids. The CDR3 DNA sequence: TGTGCCAGCAGCCGCCAGGGGCGGGAGCTGTTTTTT. Translated: CASSRQGRELFF.

This sequence joins TRBV28 and TRBJ1-1; tentatively, D is TRBD1 (5 bases). This CDR3 region has 13 residues. Trimming removed 5 bases at V and 4 bases at J, with 11 bases between. Germline-derived CDR1 and CDR2 are MDHEN and SYDVKM. In nucleotides, the CDR3 is TGTGCCAGCAGTGCCCAGGGATTCACTGAAGCTTTCTTT. This encodes CASSAQGFTEAFF.

V is TRBV6-5 and J is TRBJ2-5; TRBD2 aligns across 8 bases. J lost 2 bases, V lost 0 bases, and 5 bases had no gene match. The CDR3 loop spans 16 amino acids. CDR1 MNHEY and CDR2 SVGAGI come from the germline V gene. The CDR3 DNA reads TGTGCCAGCAGTTACTCGACTAGCGAAAGACAAGAGACCCAGTACTTC. Translation: CASSYSTSERQETQYF.

The V gene is TRBV4-2, the J gene TRBJ2-5; tentatively, D is TRBD1 (6 bases). Germline CDR1 LGHNA, CDR2 YNFKEQ. The CDR3 consists of 15 residues. Trimming left V 0 bases short and J 5 bases short, with 13 bases between. In nucleotides, the CDR3 is TGTGCCAGCAGCCAAGACCCAGGGGACGGGGAGACCCAGTACTTC. Translating it yields CASSQDPGDGETQYF.